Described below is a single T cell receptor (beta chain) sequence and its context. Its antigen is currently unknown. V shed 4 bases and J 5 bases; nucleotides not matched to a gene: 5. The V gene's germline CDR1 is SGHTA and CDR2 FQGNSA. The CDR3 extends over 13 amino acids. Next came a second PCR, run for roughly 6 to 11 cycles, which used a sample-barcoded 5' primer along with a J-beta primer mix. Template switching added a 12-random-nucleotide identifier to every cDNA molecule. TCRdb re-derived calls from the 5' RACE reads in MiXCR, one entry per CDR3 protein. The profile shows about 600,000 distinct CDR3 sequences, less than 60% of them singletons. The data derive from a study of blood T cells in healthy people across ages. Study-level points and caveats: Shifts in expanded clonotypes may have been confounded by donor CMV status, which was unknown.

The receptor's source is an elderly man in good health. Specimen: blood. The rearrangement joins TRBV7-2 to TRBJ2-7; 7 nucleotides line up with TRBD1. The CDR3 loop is CASSSDRVHEQYF. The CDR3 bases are TGTGCCAGCAGCTCAGACAGGGTACACGAGCAGTACTTC.